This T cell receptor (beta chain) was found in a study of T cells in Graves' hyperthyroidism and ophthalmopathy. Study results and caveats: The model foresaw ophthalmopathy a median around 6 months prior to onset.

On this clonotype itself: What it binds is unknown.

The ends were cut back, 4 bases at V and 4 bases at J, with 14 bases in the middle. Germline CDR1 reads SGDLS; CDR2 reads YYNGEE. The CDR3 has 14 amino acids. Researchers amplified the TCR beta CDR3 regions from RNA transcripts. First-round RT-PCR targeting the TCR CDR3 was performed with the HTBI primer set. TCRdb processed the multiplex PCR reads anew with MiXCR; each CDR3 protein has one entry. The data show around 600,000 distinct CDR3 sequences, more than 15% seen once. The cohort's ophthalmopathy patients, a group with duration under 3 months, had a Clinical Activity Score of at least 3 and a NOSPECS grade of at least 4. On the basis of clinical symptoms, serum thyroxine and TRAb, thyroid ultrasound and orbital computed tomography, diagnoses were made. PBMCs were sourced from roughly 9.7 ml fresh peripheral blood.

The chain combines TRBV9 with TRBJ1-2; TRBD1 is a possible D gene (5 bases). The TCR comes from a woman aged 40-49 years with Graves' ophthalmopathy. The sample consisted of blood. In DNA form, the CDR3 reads TGTGCCAGCAGCCCCTCCGTCGGGGGCTATGGCTACACCTTC. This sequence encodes CASSPSVGGYGYTF. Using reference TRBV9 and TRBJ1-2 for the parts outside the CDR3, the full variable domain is DSGVTQTPKHLITATGQRVTLRCSPRSGDLSVYWYQQSLDQGLQFLIQYYNGEERAKGNILERFSAQQFPDLHSELNLSSLELGDSALYFCASSPSVGGYGYTFGSGTRLTVV.